This T cell receptor beta chain emerged from a study of T cells in localized non-small cell lung cancer. General study points: Adjacent lung tissue had a median roughly 52 of the top 100 clones found in the tumor. Without multi-region sequencing, intratumor heterogeneity could not be excluded. Uninvolved nearby lung showed the greatest T cell clonality, exceeding that found in tumor.

Sequencing used immunoSEQ multiplex PCR; TCRdb keeps in-frame clones, though not all of them. Of 16,000 or so clones in the sample, roughly 89% are singletons; the top ten hold around 3.6%. With regard to this clone: The antigen is not known.

This TCR was recovered from a male donor at least 60 years old with stage II squamous cell lung carcinoma. Sequencing used peripheral blood, obtained before any cancer treatment.

CDR3 sequence (DNA): TGTGCCAGCAGTATACTAGCGGGAGCAGCGGGGGAGCTGTTTTTT. This encodes CASSILAGAAGELFF. This rearrangement joins TRBV6-5 to TRBJ2-2; 11 bases agree with TRBD2. Germline V gives CDR1 MNHEY, CDR2 SVGAGI. The CDR3 contains 15 residues. V lost 5 bases to trimming and J lost 8 bases; unmatched junction nucleotides: 7.